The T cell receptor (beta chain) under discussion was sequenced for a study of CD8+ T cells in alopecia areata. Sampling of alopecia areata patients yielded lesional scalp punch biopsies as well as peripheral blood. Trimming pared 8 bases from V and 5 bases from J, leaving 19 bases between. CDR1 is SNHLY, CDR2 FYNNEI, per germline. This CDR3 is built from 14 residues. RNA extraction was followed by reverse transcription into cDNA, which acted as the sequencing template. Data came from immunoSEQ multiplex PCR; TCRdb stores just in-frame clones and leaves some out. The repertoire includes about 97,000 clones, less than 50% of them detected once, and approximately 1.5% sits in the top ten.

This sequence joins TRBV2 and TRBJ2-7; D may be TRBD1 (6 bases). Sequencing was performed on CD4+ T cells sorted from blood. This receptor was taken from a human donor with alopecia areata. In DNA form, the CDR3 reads TGTGCCAGCCGGCAATCAGGGGCGTTAAACGAGCAGTACTTC. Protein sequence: CASRQSGALNEQYF.